Listed below are T cell receptor beta chains from one sample, sequenced in a study of CD8 T cells in ankylosing spondylitis. MiXCR, applied by TCRdb to the 5' RACE reads, yields one record per CDR3 protein. The data show hundreds of thousands of distinct CDR3 sequences, roughly a third seen once. Specimen: blood, either unsorted or a sorted T cell fraction (not recorded which). The source is a male donor with ankylosing spondylitis or in good health (not recorded which). Each CDR3 is given with its conserved first and last residue. A D gene is named only where the DNA matches it firmly. Size is stated for part of the rows, as once, few or many counts, or as a class when the clone is expanded.

TGCGCCAGCAGCCAAGGGACAACACGTTATGGCTACACCTTC CASSQGTTRYGYTF . TRBJ1-2 14 TRBV4-1 .
TGTGTCGGGCGGACAGAGATACTGAACACTGAAGCTTTCTTT CVGRTEILNTEAFF . TRBJ1-1 14 TRBV7-2 .
TGTGCCAGCAGCCAAGATCCTAGGACAGGGATAGGGTATGGCTACACCTTC CASSQDPRTGIGYGYTF . TRBJ1-2 17 TRBV4-2 TRBD1
TGCAGTGCTCCCGAAGGTGGCAGGGCCTTATCCTACGAGCAGTACTTC CSAPEGGRALSYEQYF . TRBJ2-7 16 TRBV20-1 .
TGTGCCAGCAGCGTACAGGGGGCTCTTAACGAGCAGTACTTC CASSVQGALNEQYF . TRBJ2-7 14 TRBV7-9 TRBD1
TGTGCCAGCAGTCCCGGGACAGAGGGCACTGAAGCTTTCTTT CASSPGTEGTEAFF . TRBJ1-1 14 TRBV11-2 TRBD1
TGTGCCAGCAGCAAACAGGGGGCAAATTCACCCCTCCACTTT CASSKQGANSPLHF . TRBJ1-6 14 TRBV7-3 TRBD1
TGCAGTGCTAATCCAGGACTAGCGGGGGGCACAGATACGCAGTATTTT CSANPGLAGGTDTQYF few TRBJ2-3 16 TRBV20-1 TRBD2
TGTGCCACCCAACCGGGACTAGCGGTGAACACCGGGGAGCTGTTTTTT CATQPGLAVNTGELFF . TRBJ2-2 16 TRBV12-3/TRBV12-4 TRBD2
TGTGCCATCAGTGGGGGACTGGGAGGGGGATCGGAGACCCAGTACTTC CAISGGLGGGSETQYF many TRBJ2-5 16 TRBV10-3 .
TGCAGTGCGGGTGGGCTAGCGGGGCCCTACGAGCAGTACTTC CSAGGLAGPYEQYF few TRBJ2-7 14 TRBV20-1 TRBD2
TGTGCCAGCAGCTCCGCGGGAGCAACTAGTGCCAAAAACATTCAGTACTTC CASSSAGATSAKNIQYF few TRBJ2-4 17 TRBV7-9 TRBD2
TGCGCCAGCAGCTTAGGGGTAGGCAAAAACATTCAGTACTTC CASSLGVGKNIQYF . TRBJ2-4 14 TRBV4-1 .
TGTGCCAGCAGCCAAGATTTAACAGGGGTGGAGTGGCAGTTCTTC CASSQDLTGVEWQFF . TRBJ2-1 15 TRBV3-1 TRBD1
TGCAGCGTTGGCTCAGGTTACGAGCAGTACTTC CSVGSGYEQYF many TRBJ2-7 11 TRBV29-1 .
TGCGCCAGCAGCCAAGATGACAGGGACAACCACGGGGGGGCCAACGTCCTGACTTTC CASSQDDRDNHGGANVLTF . TRBJ2-6 19 TRBV4-1 TRBD1
TGCAGCGTTGAAGAGGGGACCTCAAGCGCCTACGAGCAGTACTTC CSVEEGTSSAYEQYF . TRBJ2-7 15 TRBV29-1 .
TGCAGCGTTGAACGGAAACTATCGGACACTGAAGCTTTCTTT CSVERKLSDTEAFF few TRBJ1-1 14 TRBV29-1 .
TGCAGCGTGCGGACGGGAGACGAGCAGTACTTC CSVRTGDEQYF many TRBJ2-7 11 TRBV29-1 .
TGTGCCAGCAGTTTGTCCCATGGTAGTACCGGGGAGCTGTTTTTT CASSLSHGSTGELFF . TRBJ2-2 15 TRBV12-3/TRBV12-4 .
TGTGCCAGCAGCTTATTTAACGGTCCCTACGAGCAGTACTTC CASSLFNGPYEQYF few TRBJ2-7 14 TRBV7-6 .
TGTGCCAGCAGCCAAGGTGATAGCGGGGGTGTGGAGACCCAGTACTTC CASSQGDSGGVETQYF few TRBJ2-5 16 TRBV4-2 TRBD2
TGCAGTGCTAGAATACTAGCGGGACCCCCTTCCTACAATGAGCAGTTCTTC CSARILAGPPSYNEQFF few TRBJ2-1 17 TRBV20-1 TRBD2
TGTGCCAGCAGCTCGCGAGGAGGGGGAGATACGCAGTATTTT CASSSRGGGDTQYF once TRBJ2-3 14 TRBV5-6 .
TGTGCCAGCAGCTCAGACGCCCTGGACTCTGAAGCTTTCTTT CASSSDALDSEAFF few TRBJ1-1 14 TRBV7-3 .
TGCAGTGCTTGTAGGACAGGAGGCAAAAACATTCAGTACTTC CSACRTGGKNIQYF . TRBJ2-4 14 TRBV20-1 TRBD1
TGTGCCATCAAGGCAGGTTTGAACACTGAAGCTTTCTTT CAIKAGLNTEAFF . TRBJ1-1 13 TRBV10-3 .
TGTGCCAGCAGTCTTTCAGAAGCTTTCTTT CASSLSEAFF . TRBJ1-1 10 TRBV12-3/TRBV12-4 .
TGTGCCAGCAGCTTACGGGCCATGGGACGAGAGACCCAGTACTTC CASSLRAMGRETQYF . TRBJ2-5 15 TRBV7-3 .
TGTGCCAGCAGCTTGGAGGCCGTCCAAGAGACCCAGTACTTC CASSLEAVQETQYF once TRBJ2-5 14 TRBV7-8 .
TGTGCCAGCAGCTCTGACAGGCTCAACACCGGGGAGCTGTTTTTT CASSSDRLNTGELFF . TRBJ2-2 15 TRBV5-5 .
TGTGCCAGCAGTCCTGGGGGGGTTTGGACTGAAGCTTTCTTT CASSPGGVWTEAFF . TRBJ1-1 14 TRBV12-3/TRBV12-4 .
TGCAGCGTTGAAGGGCAGGGGAGTAACAATGAGCAGTTCTTC CSVEGQGSNNEQFF many TRBJ2-1 14 TRBV29-1 .